The 11 T cell receptor beta chains reported below all come from one sample, sequenced in a study of OX40 agonist ivuxolimab in advanced cancers. TCRdb's copy holds only in-frame clones and misses some; the assay was immunoSEQ multiplex PCR. The sample lists more than 25,000 clones, around 90% occurring once. The sample consisted of CD4+ or CD8+ T cells sorted from blood, taken in a trial of the OX40 agonist ivuxolimab. These receptors were taken from an adult with an advanced solid tumor such as melanoma, head and neck, liver or kidney cancer.

This chain joins TRBV11-2 and TRBJ2-7, with D unresolved. This CDR3 region has 14 residues. V was clipped by 2 bases and J by 4 bases, with 12 bases between them. Germline loops: CDR1 SGHAT, CDR2 FQNNGV. The CDR3 bases are TGTGCCAGCAGCTTAAGGGTAGGGTTGTACGAGCAGTACTTC. It specifies CASSLRVGLYEQYF. Filled out from reference TRBV11-2 and TRBJ2-7, the complete variable domain reads EAGVAQSPRYKIIEKRQSVAFWCNPISGHATLYWYQQILGQGPKLLIQFQNNGVVDDSQLPKDRFSAERLKGVDSTLKIQPAKLEDSAVYLCASSLRVGLYEQYFGPGTRLTVT.

The chain joins TRBV6-4 to TRBJ1-2; weak D call: TRBD1 (5 bases). This CDR3 has 12 amino acids. V lost 4 bases and J 3 bases, leaving 6 bases between the germline ends. CDR1 and CDR2 from the germline V gene are MRHNA and SNTAGT. CDR3 loop: CASSGDYYGYTF. CDR3 nucleotides: TGTGCCAGCAGTGGGGACTACTATGGCTACACCTTC.

The J gene is TRBJ2-1, the V gene TRBV7-9; D may be TRBD2 (6 bases). The CDR3 has 15 residues. In germline, CDR1 is SEHNR, CDR2 FQNEAQ (reference sequence). Trimming took off 3 bases at V and 3 bases at J, with 12 bases between the two ends. CDR3 loop: CASSFQTGDYNEQFF. In DNA, the CDR3 is TGTGCCAGCAGCTTTCAGACGGGGGACTACAATGAGCAGTTCTTC.

The chain couples TRBV19 to TRBJ1-5; no clear D. This CDR3 contains 15 residues. The germline V gene has CDR1 LNHDA and CDR2 SQIVND (reference sequence). Trimming pared 4 bases from V and 0 bases from J, leaving 10 bases between. The CDR3 region is CASSTDWDSNQPQHF. The CDR3 DNA reads TGTGCCAGTAGTACGGATTGGGATAGCAATCAGCCCCAGCATTTT.

V and J are TRBV29-1 and TRBJ1-6, with 7 bases aligning to TRBD1. With V trimmed by 6 bases and J by 1 base, 27 bases remained unmatched. Germline CDR1 reads SQVTM; CDR2 reads ANQGSEA. The CDR3 spans 22 residues. The DNA for the CDR3 is TGCAGCGTGTTCCGGGACAGAGTACTCCCCCCGATGGGAAGGTCCTATAATTCACCCCTCCACTTT. Translated: CSVFRDRVLPPMGRSYNSPLHF.

This chain connects TRBV4-1 to TRBJ2-3, with D perhaps matching TRBD2 (6 bases). The CDR3 covers 16 residues. Looked up from germline, CDR1 is MGHRA and CDR2 is YSYEKL. V was pared by 0 bases and J by 5 bases, with 15 bases between. The CDR3 sequence: CASSQDGDWGLDTQYF. As DNA, the CDR3 is TGCGCCAGCAGCCAAGATGGGGACTGGGGTCTAGATACGCAGTATTTT.

The chain joins TRBV12-5 to TRBJ2-2; either TRBD1 or TRBD2 may supply D (5 bases each). The CDR3 length is 17 residues. The germline V gene has CDR1 LGHNT and CDR2 FRNRAP. Trimming left V 3 bases short and J 5 bases short, with 19 bases between. CDR3 bases: TGTGCTAGTGGTTTCCAGACCGGGGACGAAAGGACCGGGGAGCTGTTTTTT. This encodes CASGFQTGDERTGELFF.

The rearrangement joins TRBV7-9 to TRBJ1-2, with D tentatively TRBD1 (6 bases). Looked up from germline, CDR1 is SEHNR and CDR2 is FQNEAQ (reference sequence). The length of the CDR3 is 13 residues. V lost 1 base and J lost 4, with 7 bases in between. The CDR3 DNA sequence: TGTGCCAGCAGCTTAGTGGACAGCTATGGCTACACCTTC. The encoded protein is CASSLVDSYGYTF.

The sample holds one count of this clone. This chain connects TRBV10-1 to TRBJ2-2; 12 nucleotides match TRBD2. Trimming at V came to 6 bases and at J to 5 bases, leaving 4 bases not matched to a gene. The germline V gene has CDR1 WNHNN and CDR2 SYGVQD (reference sequence). CDR3 length: 15 residues. The DNA for the CDR3 is TGCGCCAGCAGCCCTAGCGGGAGGGAGACCGGGGAGCTGTTTTTT. This codes for CASSPSGRETGELFF.

The rearrangement links TRBV7-9 to TRBJ2-7; 11 bases agree with TRBD1. CDR1 and CDR2 from the germline V gene are SEHNR and FQNEAQ (reference sequence). The CDR3 is made up of 16 amino acids. V shed 5 bases, J shed 1 base, and the junction held 7 bases outside the gene matches. DNA for the CDR3: TGTGCCAGCAGCCCCCGGGACAGGGGGGGTTCCTACGAGCAGTACTTC. Translating gives CASSPRDRGGSYEQYF.

The V gene is TRBV28, the J gene TRBJ1-4; TRBD1 matches at 10 bases. There are 13 residues in the CDR3. Trimming removed 7 bases from V and 7 bases from J; junction bases left unmatched: 3. Germline V CDR1 and CDR2: MDHEN, SYDVKM. CDR3 DNA sequence: TGTGCCAGCAAGAGGGACAGGGGTGAAAAACTGTTTTTT. Its protein product is CASKRDRGEKLFF.